This TCR beta chain was retrieved from a study of T cells after yellow fever vaccination. For TCR, cDNA came from 5'RACE template switching, which added a universal primer site and UMIs. From the 5' RACE reads, TCRdb called clonotypes with MiXCR, one entry per CDR3 protein. The sample consists of some 150,000 distinct CDR3 sequences, about a tenth of them appearing once. V was clipped by 3 bases and J by 6 bases, with 13 bases between them. Germline CDR1 SQVTM, CDR2 ANQGSEA. The CDR3 loop spans 13 amino acids. This clonotype was counted at least ten times. The chain couples TRBV29-1 to TRBJ2-3; no firm D call. Here the sequenced sample was CD8+ T cells sorted from PBMCs, taken 45 days after the yellow fever booster vaccination. The sequence was obtained from a young man who received the YFV17D yellow fever vaccine. In nucleotides, the CDR3 is TGCAGCGTTGACCTCGAGTTCGGGGATACGCAGTATTTT. Translating gives CSVDLEFGDTQYF.